The 7 T cell receptor beta chains presented below share a single source sample, sequenced in a study of Ad26.COV2.S vaccination and SARS-CoV-2 variants. The treatment denotes: 19 received Ad26.COV2.S at low or high dose, single or two shots; roughly five received placebo; per-sample allocation not given. Sampling was done on day 63 after the first vaccine or placebo injection. Using immunoSEQ multiplex PCR, the repertoire was profiled, and TCRdb retains in-frame clones only, with some absent. The sample carries hundreds of thousands of clones, about 91% recorded once. This material consisted of peripheral blood, taken in a trial of Ad26.COV2.S vaccine versus placebo. All receptors derive from a person between 18 and 60 years old who received the Ad26.COV2.S COVID-19 vaccine or a placebo.

The rearrangement links TRBV7-9 to TRBJ2-3; D is possibly TRBD2 (6 bases). Per germline, CDR1 SEHNR and CDR2 FQNEAQ (reference sequence). The V and J ends lost 5 bases and 11 bases respectively, with 17 bases between them. The CDR3 length is 13 residues. The CDR3 DNA sequence: TGTGCCAGCAGCCACACGCGGGGTGGTGGGCAGTATTTT. This translates into CASSHTRGGGQYF.

The chain is built from TRBV4-3 and TRBJ1-4; 7 nucleotides line up with TRBD1. V dropped 4 bases and J dropped 8; count of bases not matched to a gene: 13. Germline CDR1 reads LGHNA; CDR2 reads YSLEER. The CDR3 contains 16 residues. The CDR3 coding sequence is TGCGCCAGCAGCCCCTCTTGGGACAGCGCGGGAGAAAAACTGTTTTTT. Residues: CASSPSWDSAGEKLFF.

This clone has a handful of counts. V is TRBV4-1 and J is TRBJ2-3, with 15 bases matching TRBD2. The CDR3 length is 20 residues. The trim removed 4 bases at V and 0 bases at J, leaving 11 bases unmatched. Germline V gene sequence: CDR1 MGHRA, CDR2 YSYEKL. The CDR3 is CASSPLGLAGGRRSTDTQYF. DNA of the CDR3: TGCGCCAGCAGCCCTCTAGGACTAGCGGGGGGGAGAAGGAGCACAGATACGCAGTATTTT.

The chain employs TRBV24-1 and TRBJ1-6; D uncertain. V was cut by 1 base and J by 9 bases, with 6 bases left in between. Germline V gives CDR1 KGHDR, CDR2 SFDVKD. CDR3 length equals 13 residues. CDR3 sequence: CATSDFEGSPLHF. DNA for the CDR3: TGTGCCACCAGTGATTTCGAGGGTTCACCCCTCCACTTT.

The J gene is TRBJ1-5, the V gene TRBV5-5, with D hard to call. This CDR3 has 15 amino acids. Germline V gene data show CDR1 as SGHKS and CDR2 as YYEKEE (reference sequence). Trimming shortened V by 0 bases and J by 5 bases, and 12 bases separated the two germline ends. The CDR3 DNA sequence: TGTGCCAGCAGCTTGGTAGGGTGGGGTTATCAGCCCCAGCATTTT. It codes for CASSLVGWGYQPQHF.

The rearrangement links TRBV3-1 (or the pseudogene TRBV3-2) to TRBJ2-2; D possibly corresponds to TRBD2 (6 bases). Germline assignment: CDR1 LGHDT and CDR2 YNNKEL (reference sequence). The CDR3 is made up of 14 amino acids. V was clipped by 3 bases and J by 6 bases, with 11 bases between them. CDR3 nucleotides: TGTGCCAGCAGCCAGGACTATTTGGCCGGGGAGCTGTTTTTT. Translating it yields CASSQDYLAGELFF.

CDR3 DNA: TGTGCCAGCAGCTTAATAGGGATGGGCGAAAAACTGTTTTTT. Amino acids: CASSLIGMGEKLFF. The rearrangement uses TRBV11-3 and TRBJ1-4; no reliable D call. V lost 2 bases and J lost 8, with 12 bases in between. CDR1 is SGHNT and CDR2 is YENEEA in the germline V gene. The CDR3 is 14 residues long.